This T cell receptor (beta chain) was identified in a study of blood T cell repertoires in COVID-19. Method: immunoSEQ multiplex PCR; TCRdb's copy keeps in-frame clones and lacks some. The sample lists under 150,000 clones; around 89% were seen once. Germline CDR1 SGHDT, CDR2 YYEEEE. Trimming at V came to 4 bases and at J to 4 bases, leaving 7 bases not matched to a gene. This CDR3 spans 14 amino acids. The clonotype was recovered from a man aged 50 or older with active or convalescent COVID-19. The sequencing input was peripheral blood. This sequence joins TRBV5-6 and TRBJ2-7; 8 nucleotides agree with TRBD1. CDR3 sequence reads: CASSSDRGFYEQYF. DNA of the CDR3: TGTGCCAGCAGCAGCGACAGGGGATTTTACGAGCAGTACTTC.